Following are 27 T cell receptor beta chains from one sample sequenced in a study of T cells expressing NK-cell markers. Reanalyzing the 5' RACE reads, TCRdb keeps one entry per CDR3 protein, without DNA. The table for this sample gives 150,000 to 180,000 distinct CDR3 sequences. The sequenced material came from blood T cells: a sorted CD56 or NKG2C T cell subset, CD4+ or CD8+ T cells, or bulk PBMC T cells (not recorded which). These receptors originate from a woman aged 45-59 years in good health.

The chain carries TRBV5-5 and TRBJ2-1. This CDR3 has 13 amino acids. The germline gives CDR1 SGHKS, CDR2 YYEKEE (reference sequence). Here the CDR3 reads CASSLLYFNEQFF.

The J gene is TRBJ1-2, the V gene TRBV27; TCRdb's D call, TRBD1, is unchecked because there is no DNA. Germline lookup yields CDR1 MNHEY and CDR2 SMNVEV (reference sequence). The CDR3 consists of 13 residues. The CDR3 loop reads CASSGTGGDGYTF.

The CDR3 loop reads CSVGGEPANNEQFF. V is TRBV29-1 and J is TRBJ2-1. Germline assignment: CDR1 SQVTM and CDR2 ANQGSEA. The CDR3 has 14 residues.

The CDR3 is CASSLGGVSEAFF. The chain couples TRBV13 to TRBJ1-1; TCRdb picks TRBD1, but there is no DNA to check that call. CDR1 and CDR2 (germline): PRHDT, FYEKMQ (reference sequence). The CDR3 spans 13 residues.

V is TRBV4-1 and J is TRBJ2-5; TCRdb selects TRBD1, and the lack of DNA leaves this call unchecked. The CDR3 has 14 residues. Germline V gene data show CDR1 as MGHRA and CDR2 as YSYEKL. The CDR3 region is CASRDPGIQETQYF.

The rearrangement links TRBV18 to TRBJ1-5; TCRdb calls TRBD1, which cannot be checked without DNA. CDR1 and CDR2 from the germline V gene are KGHSH and LQKENI. This CDR3 is 12 amino acids long. The CDR3: CASSPGALPQHF.

The chain recombines TRBV5-6 with TRBJ2-7. The germline V gene has CDR1 SGHDT and CDR2 YYEEEE. There are 13 residues in the CDR3. The CDR3 reads CASSPGPAYEQYF. The whole variable domain, filled in from reference TRBV5-6 and TRBJ2-7, reads DAGVTQSPTHLIKTRGQQVTLRCSPKSGHDTVSWYQQALGQGPQFIFQYYEEEERQRGNFPDRFSGHQFPNYSSELNVNALLLGDSALYLCASSPGPAYEQYFGPGTRLTVT.

This sequence joins TRBV27 and TRBJ1-1. Germline-derived CDR1 and CDR2 are MNHEY and SMNVEV (reference sequence). This CDR3 comprises 14 residues. Here the CDR3 reads CASSLLSQNTEAFF.

The chain combines TRBV6-5 with TRBJ2-1; TCRdb selects TRBD1, and the lack of DNA leaves this call unchecked. This CDR3 contains 13 residues. Per the germline V gene, CDR1 is MNHEY and CDR2 is SVGAGI. The CDR3 here is CASSGDRNNEQFF.

The V gene is TRBV7-9, the J gene TRBJ2-5; checking the TCRdb D call of TRBD1 is not possible without DNA. The length of the CDR3 is 14 residues. CDR1 is SEHNR, CDR2 FQNEAQ, per germline (reference sequence). The CDR3 sequence is CASSLVRGREDQYF. The variable domain in full, with the rest retrieved from reference TRBV7-9 and TRBJ2-5, is DTGVSQNPRHKITKRGQNVTFRCDPISEHNRLYWYRQTLGQGPEFLTYFQNEAQLEKSRLLSDRFSAERPKGSFSTLEIQRTEQGDSAMYLCASSLVRGREDQYFGPGTRLLVL.

The gene calls are TRBV11-2 and TRBJ2-5; no DNA is available, so the TRBD2 call from TCRdb remains unchecked. The CDR3 is made up of 13 amino acids. Germline CDR1 reads SGHAT; CDR2 reads FQNNGV. The CDR3 sequence: CASSTGLAETQYF.

The chain couples TRBV15 to TRBJ2-1; TCRdb's assignment of TRBD2 cannot be checked, as there is no DNA. Per germline, CDR1 LNHNV and CDR2 YYDKDF (reference sequence). The CDR3 has 15 amino acids. CDR3 protein: CATQRDLSSYNEQFF.

The chain uses TRBV2 and TRBJ1-3. Germline CDR1 reads SNHLY; CDR2 reads FYNNEI. This CDR3 is 16 amino acids long. The CDR3 here is CASSGLEGMAGNTIYF.

Measured by frequency, this clonotype is medium-sized. This chain connects TRBV24-1 to TRBJ1-1; TCRdb reports TRBD1, a call that lacks DNA to check it against. Germline V gene sequence: CDR1 KGHDR, CDR2 SFDVKD. This CDR3 contains 13 residues. CDR3 amino acids: CATRDRMTTEAFF.

The chain joins TRBV7-9 to TRBJ2-3. There are 13 residues in the CDR3. In germline, CDR1 is SEHNR, CDR2 FQNEAQ (reference sequence). CDR3 residues: CASSPPHTDTQYF.

V usage is TRBV12-3 or TRBV12-4 and J usage is TRBJ2-1; as DNA is missing, the TRBD1 call by TCRdb cannot be tested. CDR3 size: 15 residues. The CDR3 sequence: CASSRAGTVNNEQFF.

This chain joins TRBV12-3 or TRBV12-4 and TRBJ2-3; TCRdb proposes TRBD2, but this gene call is untestable without DNA. The CDR3 spans 15 residues. The CDR3 loop is CASRGASGSTDTQYF.

This chain links TRBV6-2 or TRBV6-3 with TRBJ1-5; checking the TCRdb D call of TRBD1 is not possible without DNA. This CDR3 comprises 15 residues. CDR1 and CDR2 from the germline V gene are MNHEY and SVGEGT. Here the CDR3 reads CASSFSGGEIQPQHF.

The V gene is TRBV14, the J gene TRBJ2-2; TCRdb lists TRBD2, though no DNA is available to test this call. CDR3 size: 15 residues. CDR1 is SGHDN and CDR2 is FVKESK in the germline V gene. CDR3 region: CASSQVGQGGGELFF.

This chain connects TRBV3-1 to TRBJ2-2; no DNA is available, so the TRBD2 call from TCRdb remains unchecked. The CDR3 contains 17 residues. The V gene's germline CDR1 is LGHDT and CDR2 YNNKEL (reference sequence). The CDR3 region is CASSQGDGRRRDGELFF.

The chain uses TRBV12-3 or TRBV12-4 and TRBJ2-4; TCRdb's D gene call, TRBD2, goes unchecked for lack of DNA. The CDR3 is 13 amino acids. CDR3 loop: CASSPEGENIQYF.

V is TRBV6-5 and J is TRBJ2-2. CDR1 and CDR2 (germline): MNHEY, SVGAGI. The CDR3 extends over 16 amino acids. The CDR3 loop reads CASSYLEARTTGELFF.

J is TRBJ2-3 and V is TRBV5-6; the D gene TCRdb calls, TRBD2, cannot be checked with no DNA. This CDR3 has 15 amino acids. Per germline, CDR1 SGHDT and CDR2 YYEEEE. The CDR3 here is CASSLWQGGTDTQYF.

The chain links TRBV4-1 to TRBJ2-3; TCRdb selects TRBD1, and the lack of DNA leaves this call unchecked. Germline CDR1 reads MGHRA; CDR2 reads YSYEKL. The length of the CDR3 is 17 residues. The CDR3 sequence: CASRMTLPGQNTDTQYF.

The chain combines TRBV14 with TRBJ2-1. CDR1 and CDR2 (germline): SGHDN, FVKESK. The CDR3 runs to 15 residues. The CDR3 spells CASSQEKRNYNEQFF.

V usage is TRBV13 and J usage is TRBJ2-7; the D gene TCRdb calls, TRBD2, cannot be checked with no DNA. Germline loops: CDR1 PRHDT, CDR2 FYEKMQ (reference sequence). The CDR3 loop spans 14 amino acids. The CDR3 here is CASSLVRGIYEQYF.

V gene TRBV6-1 combines with J gene TRBJ2-5; TCRdb's D call of TRBD2 is untestable without DNA. Germline values: CDR1 MNHNS, CDR2 SASEGT. The CDR3 runs 18 residues. The CDR3 loop is CASSLKALAGGLTRTQYF.